The next 28 T cell receptor beta chains were all read from a single sample in a study of OX40 agonist ivuxolimab in advanced cancers. Repertoires were generated with immunoSEQ multiplex PCR, while TCRdb's copy carries only in-frame clones and drops some. The sample includes tens of thousands of clones, over 90% of them seen just once. Sample: CD4+ or CD8+ T cells sorted from blood, taken in a trial of the OX40 agonist ivuxolimab. The source is an adult with an advanced solid tumor such as melanoma, head and neck, liver or kidney cancer.

This clone has more than one count but fewer than ten. V usage is TRBV7-9 and J usage is TRBJ1-5; 7 bases fit TRBD1. Germline loops: CDR1 SEHNR, CDR2 FQNEAQ (reference sequence). This CDR3 spans 14 amino acids. Trimming took 2 bases from V and 4 from J; bases not matched to a gene: 2. This chain's CDR3 is CASSLWDRNQPQHF. CDR3 nucleotide sequence: TGTGCCAGCAGCTTATGGGACAGAAATCAGCCCCAGCATTTT.

The V call is TRBV4-1, the J call TRBJ2-1, with 9 positions matching TRBD1. The CDR3 is made up of 16 amino acids. CDR1 and CDR2 from the germline V gene are MGHRA and YSYEKL. V was pared by 0 bases and J by 5 bases, with 5 bases of the junction left unmatched. The CDR3 DNA is TGCGCCAGCAGCCAAGATGCGGGGACAGGGCACAATGAGCAGTTCTTC. Amino acids: CASSQDAGTGHNEQFF.

The chain carries TRBV11-2 and TRBJ2-5; TRBD1 aligns across 8 bases. CDR1 and CDR2 (germline): SGHAT, FQNNGV. The CDR3 is made up of 19 amino acids. J gave up 1 base and V 3 bases, and 16 bases lay outside the gene matches. The CDR3 nucleotides read TGTGCCAGCAGCTTGACGTCCGGGACAGGAATGGACCGCCAAGAGACCCAGTACTTC. It encodes CASSLTSGTGMDRQETQYF.

This clone was seen a handful of times. The gene calls are TRBV7-9 and TRBJ1-1; no reliable D call. Trimming removed 2 bases from V and 6 bases from J, with 16 bases in between. CDR1 SEHNR and CDR2 FQNEAQ come from the germline V gene (reference sequence). The length of the CDR3 is 15 residues. CDR3 protein: CASSLKRGERAEAFF. The CDR3 DNA sequence: TGTGCCAGCAGCTTAAAACGCGGAGAACGGGCTGAAGCTTTCTTT.

V gene TRBV6-6 combines with J gene TRBJ1-5; 9 bases line up with TRBD1. CDR1 and CDR2 from the germline V gene are MNHNY and SVGAGI (reference sequence). The CDR3 has 15 amino acids. V dropped 5 bases and J dropped 7; count of bases not matched to a gene: 9. CDR3 in amino acids: CASSDLQGARQPQHF. For the CDR3, the DNA is TGTGCCAGCAGTGATTTACAGGGGGCGCGACAGCCCCAGCATTTT.

The V call is TRBV7-3, the J call TRBJ2-7; a possible D gene is TRBD2 (7 bases). Germline assignment: CDR1 SGHTA and CDR2 FQGTGA. Between the trimmed V and J ends, which lost 3 bases and 7 bases, there was a span of 16 bases. The CDR3 has 14 amino acids. The CDR3 loop reads CASSLSGTTGEQYF. In nucleotides, the CDR3 is TGTGCCAGCAGCTTGAGCGGGACCACAGGGGAGCAGTACTTC.

Of note for this clone: Relative to the germline gene, one junction end is altered; a read error may explain this. As DNA, the CDR3 is TGTGCTAGCAGCTTGGGGGTGGGCTCTGGAAACACCATATATTTT. Its protein product is CASSLGVGSGNTIYF. This chain connects TRBV7-7 to TRBJ1-3; a weak D match, TRBD1 (5 bases). The CDR3 has 15 residues. Germline V lookup: CDR1 SSHAT, CDR2 FNYEAQ (reference sequence). Looking up the rest from reference TRBV7-7 and TRBJ1-3 gives the full variable domain: GAGVSQSPRYKVTKRGQDVTLRCDPISSHATLYWYQQALGQGPEFLTYFNYEAQPDKSGLPSDRFSAERPEGSISTLTIQRTEQRDSAMYRCASSLGVGSGNTIYFGEGSWLTVV.

This sequence joins TRBV29-1 and TRBJ2-2; no firm D call. Trimming left V 7 bases short and J 2 bases short, with 14 bases between. The germline V gene has CDR1 SQVTM and CDR2 ANQGSEA. The CDR3 runs 14 residues. The CDR3 DNA is TGCAGCGCCCTAGTTGGAAGAAACACCGGGGAGCTGTTTTTT. This gives the protein CSALVGRNTGELFF.

The sample holds a few counts of this clone. This sequence joins TRBV27 and TRBJ1-5, with no clear D. The CDR3 has 15 residues. Per the germline V gene, CDR1 is MNHEY and CDR2 is SMNVEV (reference sequence). The V gene lost 7 bases and the J gene lost 1 base, with 14 bases spanning the gap. The CDR3 is CASTPSLGSNQPQHF. The CDR3 nucleotides are TGTGCCAGCACCCCATCGTTGGGAAGCAATCAGCCCCAGCATTTT.

The chain is built from TRBV5-1 and TRBJ1-1, with 7 bases fitting TRBD1. The CDR3 is 15 amino acids. After removal of 3 bases from V and 3 bases from J, the junction contained 8 bases not matched to a gene. Germline values: CDR1 SGHRS, CDR2 YFSETQ. CDR3 coding DNA: TGCGCCAGCAGCTCTAAACGACAGGGCTACACTGAAGCTTTCTTT. Protein: CASSSKRQGYTEAFF.

The chain employs TRBV7-9 and TRBJ1-2, with a tentative D call TRBD1 (5 bases). The CDR3 contains 13 residues. The ends were cut back, 7 bases at V and 2 bases at J, with 11 bases in the middle. Germline CDR1 reads SEHNR; CDR2 reads FQNEAQ (reference sequence). CDR3 sequence (DNA): TGTGCCAGCATGGGTCGGGGGAACTATGGCTACACCTTC. It encodes CASMGRGNYGYTF.

CDR3 coding DNA: TGTGCCAGTCCATCAACCCGGGGGGGCGAGTACACCGGGGAGCTGTTTTTT. It codes for CASPSTRGGEYTGELFF. V usage is TRBV19 and J usage is TRBJ2-2; 8 nucleotides match TRBD2. V lost 8 bases, J lost 3 bases, and 14 bases stayed unmatched. Germline V gene lookup returns CDR1 LNHDA and CDR2 SQIVND (reference sequence). This CDR3 is built from 17 residues. Complete variable domain (other parts from reference TRBV19 and TRBJ2-2): DGGITQSPKYLFRKEGQNVTLSCEQNLNHDAMYWYRQDPGQGLRLIYYSQIVNDFQKGDIAEGYSVSREKKESFPLTVTSAQKNPTAFYLCASPSTRGGEYTGELFFGEGSRLTVL.

The chain employs TRBV19 and TRBJ1-5, with 7 nucleotides matching TRBD1. The CDR3 loop spans 14 amino acids. Looked up from germline, CDR1 is LNHDA and CDR2 is SQIVND (reference sequence). J lost 5 bases, V lost 6 bases, and 7 bases had no gene match. As DNA, the CDR3 is TGTGCCAGTAGGGGGACAGACCCCTATCAGCCCCAGCATTTT. It specifies CASRGTDPYQPQHF.

The chain recombines TRBV28 with TRBJ2-7; D is undetermined. The CDR3 sequence is 15 residues long. Germline V gene data show CDR1 as MDHEN and CDR2 as SYDVKM. V was clipped by 3 bases and J by 0 bases, with 12 bases between them. The CDR3 loop reads CASSFMQVNSYEQYF. In DNA, the CDR3 is TGTGCCAGCAGTTTTATGCAGGTAAACTCCTACGAGCAGTACTTC.

This chain joins TRBV4-1 and TRBJ1-2, with D possibly TRBD1 on 5 matching bases. Per germline, CDR1 MGHRA and CDR2 YSYEKL. There are 12 residues in the CDR3. Trimming removed 3 bases from V and 8 bases from J, with 10 bases in between. DNA of the CDR3: TGCGCCAGCAGCCATGGGGGGAAGGGCTACACCTTC. Its translation is CASSHGGKGYTF.

The chain employs TRBV18 and TRBJ1-2; no clear D. Germline V lookup: CDR1 KGHSH, CDR2 LQKENI. The V end was cut by 4 bases, the J end by 8 bases, with 17 bases between. The CDR3 totals 14 residues. CDR3 nucleotide sequence: TGTGCCAGCTCACGTCCCGTAGAGGGCTGGGGCTACACCTTC. Its protein product is CASSRPVEGWGYTF.

The J gene is TRBJ2-5, the V gene TRBV6-5; possibly TRBD2 for D (6 bases). V was pared by 0 bases and J by 6 bases, with 11 bases between. Germline V lookup: CDR1 MNHEY, CDR2 SVGAGI. This CDR3 comprises 14 residues. The CDR3 here is CASSYSDGGKTQYF. CDR3 nucleotide sequence: TGTGCCAGCAGTTACTCGGATGGAGGGAAGACCCAGTACTTC.

CDR3 nucleotides: TGTGCCAGCAGCTTAGTTGGGGGGAACACTGAAGCTTTCTTT. Amino acid sequence: CASSLVGGNTEAFF. The chain combines TRBV7-2 with TRBJ1-1; a weak D match, TRBD1 (5 bases). V lost 1 base and J lost 1, with 7 bases in between. Germline CDR1 and CDR2: SGHTA and FQGNSA. The length of the CDR3 is 14 residues.

The CDR3 bases are TGTGCCAGCAGCTTAAGACTAGGGGAGAGCGATACGCAGTATTTT. Protein: CASSLRLGESDTQYF. The chain joins TRBV7-3 to TRBJ2-3; tentative D call: TRBD2 (6 bases). V lost 1 base and J lost 6, with 14 bases in between. The CDR3 has 15 amino acids. Per the germline V gene, CDR1 is SGHTA and CDR2 is FQGTGA.

The chain joins TRBV28 to TRBJ2-1; 9 bases agree with TRBD2. The CDR3 runs 16 residues. Germline CDR1 is MDHEN and CDR2 is SYDVKM. Trimming at V came to 2 bases and at J to 8 bases, leaving 10 bases not matched to a gene. Here the CDR3 DNA reads TGTGCCAGCAGTTTAGGCTGGCGGGAGGGCCTTGATGAGCAGTTCTTC. Its translation: CASSLGWREGLDEQFF.

The chain has TRBV25-1 and TRBJ1-5; 9 bases fit TRBD1. This CDR3 has 15 amino acids. Looked up from germline, CDR1 is MGHDK and CDR2 is SYGVNS. Trimming cost V 3 bases and J 5 bases; bases outside gene matches: 5. CDR3 nucleotide sequence: TGTGCCAGCAGTGATAAGGGGACAGGGTATCAGCCCCAGCATTTT. This codes for CASSDKGTGYQPQHF.

The rearrangement uses TRBV4-1 and TRBJ1-2; TRBD1 aligns across 7 bases. The germline V gene encodes CDR1 MGHRA and CDR2 YSYEKL. CDR3 size: 15 residues. After removal of 0 bases from V and 2 bases from J, the junction contained 3 bases not matched to a gene. This CDR3 is CASSQDQGGNYGYTF. The CDR3 region has the DNA TGCGCCAGCAGCCAAGATCAGGGGGGGAACTATGGCTACACCTTC.

There are a few counts of this clone. V gene TRBV10-3 combines with J gene TRBJ2-7; 8 bases agree with TRBD1. CDR3 length equals 13 residues. Germline V lookup: CDR1 ENHRY, CDR2 SYGVKD. With V trimmed by 4 bases and J by 2 bases, 1 base remained unmatched. CDR3 in amino acids: CAISATGAYEQYF. For the CDR3, the DNA is TGTGCCATCAGTGCGACAGGGGCCTACGAGCAGTACTTC.

V usage is TRBV11-3 and J usage is TRBJ2-1; D is uncertain. The germline V gene encodes CDR1 SGHNT and CDR2 YENEEA. The CDR3 is 13 amino acids. V lost 4 bases, J lost 2 bases, and 6 bases lay in between. CDR3 sequence: CASSYGPYNEQFF. The CDR3 nucleotides read TGTGCCAGCAGCTACGGACCCTACAATGAGCAGTTCTTC.

This chain links TRBV30 with TRBJ2-7, with 9 bases aligning to TRBD1. This CDR3 has 14 residues. V shed 2 bases, J shed 3 bases, and the junction held 5 bases outside the gene matches. Germline V lookup: CDR1 GTSNPN, CDR2 SVGIG (reference sequence). CDR3 in amino acids: CAWSHRDRVYEQYF. The CDR3 DNA follows: TGTGCCTGGAGTCACCGGGACAGGGTCTACGAGCAGTACTTC.

The V gene is TRBV27, the J gene TRBJ2-5; possibly TRBD2 for D (5 bases). V was pared by 3 bases and J by 1 base, with 15 bases between. This CDR3 is built from 16 residues. The germline CDR1 and CDR2 sequences are MNHEY and SMNVEV (reference sequence). CDR3 residues: CASSLDERSFQETQYF. The CDR3 region has the DNA TGTGCCAGCAGTTTGGACGAGCGGTCCTTCCAAGAGACCCAGTACTTC.

The genes are TRBV6-1 and TRBJ1-2, with a possible D match to TRBD1 (5 bases). This CDR3 region has 14 residues. Trimming pared 11 bases from V and 1 base from J, leaving 17 bases between. Germline V gene lookup returns CDR1 MNHNS and CDR2 SASEGT. CDR3 loop: CALGGIFNNYGYTF. In nucleotides, the CDR3 is TGTGCCCTGGGGGGGATCTTCAATAACTATGGCTACACCTTC.

The V and J genes are TRBV6-1 and TRBJ1-1; D is ambiguous. Germline V gene sequence: CDR1 MNHNS, CDR2 SASEGT. The CDR3 runs 14 residues. With 2 bases removed from V and 3 bases from J, the gap between germline ends came to 10 bases. This chain's CDR3 is CASSEIDRDTEAFF. CDR3 nucleotides: TGTGCCAGCAGTGAAATTGACCGAGACACTGAAGCTTTCTTT.